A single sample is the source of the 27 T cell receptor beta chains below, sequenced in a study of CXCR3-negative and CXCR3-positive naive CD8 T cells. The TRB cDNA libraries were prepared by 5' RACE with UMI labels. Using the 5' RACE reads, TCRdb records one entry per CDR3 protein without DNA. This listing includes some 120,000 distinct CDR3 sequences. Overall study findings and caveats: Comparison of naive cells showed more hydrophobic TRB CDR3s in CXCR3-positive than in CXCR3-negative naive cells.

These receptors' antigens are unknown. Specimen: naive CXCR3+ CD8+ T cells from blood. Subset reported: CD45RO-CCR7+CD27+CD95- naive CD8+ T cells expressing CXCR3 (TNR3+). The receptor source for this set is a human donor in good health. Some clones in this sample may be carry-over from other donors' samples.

The CDR3 loop is CSVEELGGYNEQFF. This sequence joins TRBV29-1 and TRBJ2-1; TCRdb outputs TRBD1, but without DNA this stays unchecked. The CDR3 contains 14 residues. Germline assignment: CDR1 SQVTM and CDR2 ANQGSEA.

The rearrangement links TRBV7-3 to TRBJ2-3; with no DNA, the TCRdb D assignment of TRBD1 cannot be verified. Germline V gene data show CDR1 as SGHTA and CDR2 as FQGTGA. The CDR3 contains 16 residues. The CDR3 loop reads CASSLGYGGSTDTQYF. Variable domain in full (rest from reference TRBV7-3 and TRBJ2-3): GAGVSQTPSNKVTEKGKYVELRCDPISGHTALYWYRQSLGQGPEFLIYFQGTGAADDSGLPNDRFFAVRPEGSVSTLKIQRTERGDSAVYLCASSLGYGGSTDTQYFGPGTRLTVL.

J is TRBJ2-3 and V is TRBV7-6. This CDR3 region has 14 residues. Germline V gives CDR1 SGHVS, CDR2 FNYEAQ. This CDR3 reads CASSLVGNTDTQYF.

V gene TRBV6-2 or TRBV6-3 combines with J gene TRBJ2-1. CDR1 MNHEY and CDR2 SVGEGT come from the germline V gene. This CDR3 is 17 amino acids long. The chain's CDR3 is CASSYRVGESSYNEQFF.

This chain's CDR3 is CASSFRTGLGNQPQHF. The chain combines TRBV28 with TRBJ1-5; TCRdb picks TRBD1, but there is no DNA to check that call. The V gene's germline CDR1 is MDHEN and CDR2 SYDVKM. The CDR3 totals 16 residues.

The CDR3 sequence is CASLPGTSGYQETKYF. The chain employs TRBV11-2 and TRBJ2-5; the TRBD2 assignment by TCRdb is unverifiable without DNA. The CDR3 contains 16 residues. Germline CDR1 reads SGHAT; CDR2 reads FQNNGV.

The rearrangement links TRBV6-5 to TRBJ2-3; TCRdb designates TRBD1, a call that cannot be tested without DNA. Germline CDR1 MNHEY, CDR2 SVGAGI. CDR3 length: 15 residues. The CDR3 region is CASRIYGTTTDTQYF.

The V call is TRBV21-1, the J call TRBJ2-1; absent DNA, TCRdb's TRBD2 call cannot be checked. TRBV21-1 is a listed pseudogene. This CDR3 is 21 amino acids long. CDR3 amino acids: CASSMKGEAAASGSMSNEQFF.

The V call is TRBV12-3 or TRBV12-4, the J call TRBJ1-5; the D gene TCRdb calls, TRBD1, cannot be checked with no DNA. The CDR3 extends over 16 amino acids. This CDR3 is CASSIGGQPSNQPQHF.

The CDR3 here is CASSRTGYEQYF. The gene calls are TRBV7-9 and TRBJ2-7; TCRdb returns TRBD1, unconfirmable since there is no DNA. The CDR3 runs 12 residues. Germline V gene data show CDR1 as SEHNR and CDR2 as FQNEAQ (reference sequence). Full variable domain (outside the CDR3, taken from reference TRBV7-9 and TRBJ2-7): DTGVSQNPRHKITKRGQNVTFRCDPISEHNRLYWYRQTLGQGPEFLTYFQNEAQLEKSRLLSDRFSAERPKGSFSTLEIQRTEQGDSAMYLCASSRTGYEQYFGPGTRLTVT.

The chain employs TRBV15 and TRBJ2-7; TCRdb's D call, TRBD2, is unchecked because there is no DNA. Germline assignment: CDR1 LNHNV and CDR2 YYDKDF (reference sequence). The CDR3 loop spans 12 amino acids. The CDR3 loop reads CATGTNTGEQYF.

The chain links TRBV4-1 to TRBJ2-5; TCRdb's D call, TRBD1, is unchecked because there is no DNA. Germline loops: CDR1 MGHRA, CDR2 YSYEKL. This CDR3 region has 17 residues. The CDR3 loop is CASSQTDLKGAQETQYF.

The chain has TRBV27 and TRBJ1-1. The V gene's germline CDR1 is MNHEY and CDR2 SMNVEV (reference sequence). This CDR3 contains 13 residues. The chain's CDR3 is CASSVSQNTEAFF.

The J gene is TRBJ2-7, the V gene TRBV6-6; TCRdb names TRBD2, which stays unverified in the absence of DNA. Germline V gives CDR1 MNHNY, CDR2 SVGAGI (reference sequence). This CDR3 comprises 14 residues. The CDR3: CASSWGEAGYEQYF.

The CDR3 here is CASSSTGLDNEQFF. The V call is TRBV7-9, the J call TRBJ2-1; no DNA is available, so the TRBD1 call from TCRdb remains unchecked. Per the germline V gene, CDR1 is SEHNR and CDR2 is FQNEAQ (reference sequence). This CDR3 contains 14 residues.

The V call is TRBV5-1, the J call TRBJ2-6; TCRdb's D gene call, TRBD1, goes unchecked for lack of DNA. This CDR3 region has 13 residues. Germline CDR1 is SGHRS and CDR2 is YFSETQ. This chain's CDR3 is CASRTEGANVLTF.

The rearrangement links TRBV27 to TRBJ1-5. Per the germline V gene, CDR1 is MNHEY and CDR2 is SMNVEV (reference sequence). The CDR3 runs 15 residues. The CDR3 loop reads CASSLMGLGNQPQHF.

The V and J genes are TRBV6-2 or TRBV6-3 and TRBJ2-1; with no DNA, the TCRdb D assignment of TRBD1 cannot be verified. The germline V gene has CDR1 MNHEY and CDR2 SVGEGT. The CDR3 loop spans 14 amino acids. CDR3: CASRETGVRHEQFF.

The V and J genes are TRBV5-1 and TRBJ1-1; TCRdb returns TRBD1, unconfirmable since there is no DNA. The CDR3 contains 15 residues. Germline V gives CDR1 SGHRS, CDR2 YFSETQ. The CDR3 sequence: CASSLGDSLNTEAFF.

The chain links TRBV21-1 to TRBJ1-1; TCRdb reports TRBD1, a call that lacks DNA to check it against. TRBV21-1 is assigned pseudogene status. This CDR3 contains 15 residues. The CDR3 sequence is CASSKARGKNTEAFF.

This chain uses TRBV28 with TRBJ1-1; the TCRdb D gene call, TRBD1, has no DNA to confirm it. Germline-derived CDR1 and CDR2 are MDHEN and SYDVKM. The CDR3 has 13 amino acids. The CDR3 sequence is CASSGTDRVEAFF.

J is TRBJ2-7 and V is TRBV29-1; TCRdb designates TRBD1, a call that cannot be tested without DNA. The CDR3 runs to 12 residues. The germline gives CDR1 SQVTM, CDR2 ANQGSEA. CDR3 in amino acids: CSVESQGAEQYF.

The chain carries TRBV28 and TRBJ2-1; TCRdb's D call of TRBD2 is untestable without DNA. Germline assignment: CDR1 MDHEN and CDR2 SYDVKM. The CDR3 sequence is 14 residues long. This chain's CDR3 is CASTIAGPADEQFF.

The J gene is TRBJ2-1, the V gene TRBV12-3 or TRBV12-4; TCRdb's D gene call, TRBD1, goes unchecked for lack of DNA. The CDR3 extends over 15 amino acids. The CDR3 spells CASSWTDSSYNEQFF.

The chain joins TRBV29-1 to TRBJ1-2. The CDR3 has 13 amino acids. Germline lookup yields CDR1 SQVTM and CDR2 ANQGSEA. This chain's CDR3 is CSVEDPENYGYTF.

This CDR3 is CASSTDRAENTEAFF. This chain uses TRBV19 with TRBJ1-1; TCRdb outputs TRBD1, but without DNA this stays unchecked. Per germline, CDR1 LNHDA and CDR2 SQIVND (reference sequence). The CDR3 loop spans 15 amino acids.

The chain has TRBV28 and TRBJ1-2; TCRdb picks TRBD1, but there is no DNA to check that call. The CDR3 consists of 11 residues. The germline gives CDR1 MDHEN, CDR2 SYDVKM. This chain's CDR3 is CATPTGGGYTF.